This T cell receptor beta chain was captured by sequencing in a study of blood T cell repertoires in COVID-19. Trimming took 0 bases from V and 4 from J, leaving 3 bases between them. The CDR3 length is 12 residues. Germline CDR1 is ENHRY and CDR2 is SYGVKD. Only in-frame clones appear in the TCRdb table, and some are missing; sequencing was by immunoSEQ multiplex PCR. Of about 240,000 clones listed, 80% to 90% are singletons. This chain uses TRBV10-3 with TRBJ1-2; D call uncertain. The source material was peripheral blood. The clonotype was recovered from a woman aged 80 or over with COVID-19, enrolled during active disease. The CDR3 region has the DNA TGTGCCATCAGTGAGTCCGGCTATGGCTACACCTTC. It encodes CAISESGYGYTF.